This entry concerns a single T cell receptor beta chain. Its antigen is still unknown. The data are from a study of Graves' ophthalmopathy and Graves' hyperthyroidism. For the study at large: Upon initial diagnosis and before any treatment, peripheral blood was collected. Study-wide points: Most thyroid clonotypes expanded beyond 0.001 frequency were also found in blood.

For repertoire sequencing, the TCR beta CDR3 regions were amplified from RNA transcripts. Amplification began with first-round RT-PCR using HTBI primers, then second-round multiplex PCR was performed. TCRdb called the multiplex PCR reads again in MiXCR, with one record for every CDR3 protein. The sample holds 150,000 to 200,000 distinct CDR3 sequences, 39% seen once. V was trimmed by 3 bases and J by 7 bases, leaving 9 bases between them. The CDR3 length is 13 residues. The rearrangement uses TRBV12-3 or TRBV12-4 and TRBJ2-2; D uncertain. This TCR came from a man aged 25-45 years with Graves' ophthalmopathy. The sequencing sample was made of peripheral blood. The CDR3 sequence: CASSLLGGGELFF. In nucleotides, the CDR3 is TGTGCCAGCAGTTTGTTGGGTGGCGGGGAGCTGTTTTTT.